Listed here are 11 T cell receptor beta chains from one sample, sequenced in a study of T cells in Graves' hyperthyroidism and ophthalmopathy. Amplification of TCR beta CDR3 regions was performed using RNA transcripts as template. HTBI primers drove first-round RT-PCR of the TCR CDR3. TCRdb independently ran MiXCR on the multiplex PCR reads; one entry per CDR3 protein. The table has about 270,000 distinct CDR3 sequences, less than 30% seen once; the top ten hold about 25%. Material: blood. These receptors were collected from a man in his forties with Graves' hyperthyroidism that later progressed to Graves' ophthalmopathy.

This clonotype showed up many times. The chain carries TRBV11-2 and TRBJ2-5; D unresolved. This CDR3 has 15 amino acids. Deletions cut 1 base from V and 3 bases from J, with 12 bases between. The germline V gene encodes CDR1 SGHAT and CDR2 FQNNGV. The CDR3: CASSLVRAREETQYF. The CDR3 DNA sequence: TGTGCCAGCAGCTTAGTAAGGGCCAGAGAAGAGACCCAGTACTTC. Based on the CDR3 plus reference TRBV11-2 and TRBJ2-5, the full variable domain is EAGVAQSPRYKIIEKRQSVAFWCNPISGHATLYWYQQILGQGPKLLIQFQNNGVVDDSQLPKDRFSAERLKGVDSTLKIQPAKLEDSAVYLCASSLVRAREETQYFGPGTRLLVL.

This clonotype appeared many times. The V gene is TRBV29-1, the J gene TRBJ1-2; D gene unclear. CDR3 size: 14 residues. Germline V gene sequence: CDR1 SQVTM, CDR2 ANQGSEA. V lost 4 bases and J lost 3, with 15 bases in between. CDR3 bases: TGCAGCGTTGGGTTCGGGGTTTCAGACTATGGCTACACCTTC. This gives the protein CSVGFGVSDYGYTF.

The genes are TRBV11-1 and TRBJ1-1; D not certain. V lost 1 base, J lost 9 bases, and 6 bases lay in between. The V gene's germline CDR1 is SGHAT and CDR2 FQDESV (reference sequence). This CDR3 has 11 amino acids. This CDR3 is CASSLDKKAFF. In DNA form, the CDR3 reads TGTGCCAGCAGCTTAGATAAAAAAGCTTTCTTT.

This clonotype was recorded at least ten times. J is TRBJ2-4 and V is TRBV2; D unclear. This CDR3 contains 15 residues. Between the trimmed V and J ends, which lost 4 bases and 0 bases, there was a span of 10 bases. The germline V gene encodes CDR1 SNHLY and CDR2 FYNNEI. The CDR3 loop is CASSVRVLAKNIQYF. The CDR3 DNA reads as TGTGCCAGCAGTGTAAGGGTCCTAGCCAAAAACATTCAGTACTTC.

This clonotype was counted many times. One junction end does not reproduce the germline sequence, and a read error may be involved. The chain links TRBV29-1 to TRBJ1-2; D is perhaps TRBD1 (6 bases). CDR1 is SQVTM and CDR2 is ANQGSEA in the germline V gene. The CDR3 runs 16 residues. CDR3 loop: CNVDLVSDRTHDGYTF. CDR3 coding DNA: TGCAACGTTGATTTGGTTTCAGACAGGACACATGATGGCTACACCTTC.

In its sample, this clonotype was seen many times. The chain is built from TRBV12-3 or TRBV12-4 and TRBJ2-2, with D possibly matching TRBD2 (5 bases). Trimming stripped 1 base from V and 3 bases from J, with 30 bases between. The CDR3 runs 22 residues. CDR3 in amino acids: CASSLGGSGSLLIQKYTGELFF. The CDR3 nucleotides are TGTGCCAGCAGTTTAGGAGGGTCGGGCTCCCTACTGATCCAAAAGTACACCGGGGAGCTGTTTTTT.

This clonotype has at least ten counts. CDR3 region: CASSSGQEETQYF. In DNA form, the CDR3 reads TGCGCCAGCAGCAGTGGACAAGAAGAGACCCAGTACTTC. The gene calls are TRBV5-1 and TRBJ2-5, with a possible D match to TRBD1 (5 bases). The ends were cut back, 4 bases at V and 3 bases at J, with 10 bases in the middle. The length of the CDR3 is 13 residues. Germline V CDR1 and CDR2: SGHRS, YFSETQ.

This clonotype has at least ten counts. This chain connects TRBV20-1 to TRBJ2-7; 12 nucleotides agree with TRBD2. Germline loops: CDR1 DFQATT, CDR2 SNEGSKA (reference sequence). The V and J ends lost 2 bases and 8 bases, in that order; junction bases with no gene match: 7. The CDR3 totals 14 residues. CDR3 DNA: TGCAGTGCTAGACGACTAGCGGGAGTGGTGCAGCAGTACTTC. Its protein is CSARRLAGVVQQYF.

This clonotype came up many times. The CDR3 DNA is TGTGCCAGCAGTAGACCAGCGGGAGCCTCTCTGGCCCTTCTCGTCTCCTACGAGCAGTACTTC. Amino acids: CASSRPAGASLALLVSYEQYF. This chain links TRBV6-5 with TRBJ2-7, with TRBD2 identical over 8 bases. Per germline, CDR1 MNHEY and CDR2 SVGAGI. The CDR3 is made up of 21 amino acids. V lost 5 bases and J lost 0; bases outside the gene matches: 24.

This clonotype was found many times. As DNA, the CDR3 is TGTGCCAGCAGTCCATTACAGGGAACGGGGGAGCAGTACTTC. As protein: CASSPLQGTGEQYF. The V gene is TRBV12-3 or TRBV12-4, the J gene TRBJ2-7; possible D gene TRBD1, 6 bases. The CDR3 has 14 amino acids. With 5 bases removed from V and 7 bases from J, the gap between germline ends came to 18 bases.

The table lists this clonotype with many counts. A read error is possible here, since a much larger clone lies one base away. The chain carries TRBV12-3 or TRBV12-4 and TRBJ2-7, with 9 nucleotides matching TRBD1. The CDR3 is made up of 13 amino acids. The junction had 7 bases not matched to a gene; V was cut back by 1 base and J by 12 bases. The CDR3 DNA reads as TGTGCCAGCAGTTTAGTGGAGGGACAGGGTCCGTACTTC. Protein: CASSLVEGQGPYF.